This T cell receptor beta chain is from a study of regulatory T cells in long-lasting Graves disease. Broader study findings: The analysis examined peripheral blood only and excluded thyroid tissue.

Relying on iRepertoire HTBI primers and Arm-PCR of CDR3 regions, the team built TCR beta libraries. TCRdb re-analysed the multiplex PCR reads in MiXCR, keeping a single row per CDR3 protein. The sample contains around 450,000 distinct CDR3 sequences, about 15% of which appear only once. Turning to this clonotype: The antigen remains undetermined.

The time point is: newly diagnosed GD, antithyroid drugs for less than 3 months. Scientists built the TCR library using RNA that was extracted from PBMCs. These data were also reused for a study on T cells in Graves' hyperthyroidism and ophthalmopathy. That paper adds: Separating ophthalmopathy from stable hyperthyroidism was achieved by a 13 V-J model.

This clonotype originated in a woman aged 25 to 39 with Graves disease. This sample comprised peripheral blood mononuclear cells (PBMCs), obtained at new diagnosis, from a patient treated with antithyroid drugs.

CDR3 amino acids: CASSLGVPGSANYGYTF. CDR3 nucleotide sequence: TGCGCCAGCAGCTTGGGGGTACCGGGCTCCGCAAACTATGGCTACACCTTC. The chain recombines TRBV5-1 with TRBJ1-2; D unresolved. From germline, CDR1 is SGHRS and CDR2 YFSETQ. Trimming shortened V by 0 bases and J by 2 bases, and 17 bases separated the two germline ends. This CDR3 comprises 17 residues.